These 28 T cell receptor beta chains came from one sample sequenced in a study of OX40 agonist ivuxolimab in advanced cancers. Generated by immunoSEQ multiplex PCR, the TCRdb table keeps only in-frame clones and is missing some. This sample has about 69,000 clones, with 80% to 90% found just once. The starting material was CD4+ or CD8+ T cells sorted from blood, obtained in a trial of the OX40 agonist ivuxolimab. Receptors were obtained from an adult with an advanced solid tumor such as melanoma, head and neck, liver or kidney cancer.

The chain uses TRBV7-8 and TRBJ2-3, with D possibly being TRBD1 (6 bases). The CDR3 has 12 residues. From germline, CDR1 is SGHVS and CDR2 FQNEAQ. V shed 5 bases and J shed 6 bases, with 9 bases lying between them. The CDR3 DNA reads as TGTGCCAGCAGCGACAGGTGGGATACGCAGTATTTT. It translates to CASSDRWDTQYF. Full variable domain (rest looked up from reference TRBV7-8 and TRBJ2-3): GAGVSQSPRYKVAKRGQDVALRCDPISGHVSLFWYQQALGQGPEFLTYFQNEAQLDKSGLPSDRFFAERPEGSVSTLKIQRTQQEDSAVYLCASSDRWDTQYFGPGTRLTVL.

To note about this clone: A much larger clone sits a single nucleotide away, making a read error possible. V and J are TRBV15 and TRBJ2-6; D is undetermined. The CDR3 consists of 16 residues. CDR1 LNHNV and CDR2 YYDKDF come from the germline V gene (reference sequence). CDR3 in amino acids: CATSRDFSSEANVLTF. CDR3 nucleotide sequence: TGTGCCACCAGCAGAGATTTTAGCTCTGAGGCCAACGTCCTGACTTTC.

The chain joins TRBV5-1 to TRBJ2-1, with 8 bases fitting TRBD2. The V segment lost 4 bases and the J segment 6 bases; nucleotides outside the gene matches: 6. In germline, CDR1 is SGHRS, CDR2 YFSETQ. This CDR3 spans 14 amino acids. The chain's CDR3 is CASSTLAGPNEQFF. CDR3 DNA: TGCGCCAGCAGCACGTTAGCGGGGCCCAATGAGCAGTTCTTC.

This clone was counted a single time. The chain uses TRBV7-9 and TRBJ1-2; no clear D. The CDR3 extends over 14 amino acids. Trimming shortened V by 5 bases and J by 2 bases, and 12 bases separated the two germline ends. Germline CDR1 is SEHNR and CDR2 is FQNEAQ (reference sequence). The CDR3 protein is CASSELLVNYGYTF. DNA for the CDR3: TGTGCCAGCAGCGAACTTTTGGTCAACTATGGCTACACCTTC.

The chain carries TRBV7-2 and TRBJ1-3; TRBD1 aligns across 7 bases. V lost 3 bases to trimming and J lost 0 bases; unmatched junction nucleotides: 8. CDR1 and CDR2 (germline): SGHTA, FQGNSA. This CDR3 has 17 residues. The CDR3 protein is CASSFPPGQNSGNTIYF. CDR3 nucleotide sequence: TGTGCCAGCAGCTTTCCTCCGGGACAGAACTCTGGAAACACCATATATTTT. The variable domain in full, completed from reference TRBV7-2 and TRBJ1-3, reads GAGVSQSPSNKVTEKGKDVELRCDPISGHTALYWYRQSLGQGLEFLIYFQGNSAPDKSGLPSDRFSAERTGGSVSTLTIQRTQQEDSAVYLCASSFPPGQNSGNTIYFGEGSWLTVV.

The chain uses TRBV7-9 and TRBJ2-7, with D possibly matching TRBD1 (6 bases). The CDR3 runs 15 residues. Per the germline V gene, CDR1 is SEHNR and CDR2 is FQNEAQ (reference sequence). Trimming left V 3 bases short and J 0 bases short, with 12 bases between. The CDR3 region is CASSFPRDTSYEQYF. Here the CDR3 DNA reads TGTGCCAGCAGCTTCCCCCGGGACACCTCCTACGAGCAGTACTTC. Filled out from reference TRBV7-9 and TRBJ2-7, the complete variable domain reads DTGVSQNPRHKITKRGQNVTFRCDPISEHNRLYWYRQTLGQGPEFLTYFQNEAQLEKSRLLSDRFSAERPKGSFSTLEIQRTEQGDSAMYLCASSFPRDTSYEQYFGPGTRLTVT.

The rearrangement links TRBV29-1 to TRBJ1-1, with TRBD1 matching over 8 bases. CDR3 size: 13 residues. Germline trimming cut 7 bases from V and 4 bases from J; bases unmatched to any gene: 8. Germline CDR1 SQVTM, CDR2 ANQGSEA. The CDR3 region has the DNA TGCAGCGCCGCGACAGGGGACCTCACTGAAGCTTTCTTT. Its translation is CSAATGDLTEAFF.

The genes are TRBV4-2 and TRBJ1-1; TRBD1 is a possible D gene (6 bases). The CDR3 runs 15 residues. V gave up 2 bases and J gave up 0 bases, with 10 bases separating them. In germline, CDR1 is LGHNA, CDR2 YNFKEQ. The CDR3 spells CASSQPGTLNTEAFF. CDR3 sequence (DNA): TGTGCCAGCAGCCAACCTGGGACATTGAACACTGAAGCTTTCTTT.

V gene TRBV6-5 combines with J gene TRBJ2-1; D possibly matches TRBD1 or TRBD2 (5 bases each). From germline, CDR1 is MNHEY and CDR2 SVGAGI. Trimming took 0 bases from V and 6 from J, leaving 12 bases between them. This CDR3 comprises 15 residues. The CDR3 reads CASSYSGLALNEQFF. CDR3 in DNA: TGTGCCAGCAGTTACTCGGGGCTAGCACTCAATGAGCAGTTCTTC.

The CDR3 reads CASSQVPGLGETQYF. The CDR3 DNA follows: TGTGCCAGCAGCCAAGTTCCAGGGCTCGGAGAGACCCAGTACTTC. The chain combines TRBV14 with TRBJ2-5; D may be TRBD1 (5 bases). Germline loops: CDR1 SGHDN, CDR2 FVKESK. V shed 1 base and J shed 4 bases, with 13 bases lying between them. This CDR3 is built from 15 residues.

In DNA form, the CDR3 reads TGTGCCAGCAGTCCCTTGGGCCTAGCGGGAGAAAAATACAATGAGCAGTTCTTC. It is translated as CASSPLGLAGEKYNEQFF. J is TRBJ2-1 and V is TRBV28; 10 nucleotides match TRBD2. The CDR3 loop spans 18 amino acids. Germline lookup yields CDR1 MDHEN and CDR2 SYDVKM. Trimming cost V 5 bases and J 4 bases; bases outside gene matches: 14.

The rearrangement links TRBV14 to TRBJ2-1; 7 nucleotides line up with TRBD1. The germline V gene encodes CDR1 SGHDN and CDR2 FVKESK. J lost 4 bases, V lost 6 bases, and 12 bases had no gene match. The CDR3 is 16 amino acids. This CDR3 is CASSLFPGTAYNEQFF. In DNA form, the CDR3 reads TGTGCCAGCAGTCTTTTCCCCGGGACAGCTTACAATGAGCAGTTCTTC.

The CDR3 DNA sequence: TGTGCCAGCAGTTGGAGGCAAGGGAATGAGCAGTTCTTC. Protein product: CASSWRQGNEQFF. The chain uses TRBV6-6 and TRBJ2-1; a possible D gene is TRBD2 (5 bases). V was trimmed by 4 bases and J by 7 bases, leaving 11 bases between them. This CDR3 has 13 residues. The germline V gene encodes CDR1 MNHNY and CDR2 SVGAGI (reference sequence).

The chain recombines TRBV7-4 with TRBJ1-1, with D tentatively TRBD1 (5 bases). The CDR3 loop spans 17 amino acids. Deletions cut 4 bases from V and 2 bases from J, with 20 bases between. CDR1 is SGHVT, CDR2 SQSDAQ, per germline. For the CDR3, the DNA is TGTGCCAGCAGCTCCCTCTGGAGGGTATGGGGCAACACTGAAGCTTTCTTT. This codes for CASSSLWRVWGNTEAFF.

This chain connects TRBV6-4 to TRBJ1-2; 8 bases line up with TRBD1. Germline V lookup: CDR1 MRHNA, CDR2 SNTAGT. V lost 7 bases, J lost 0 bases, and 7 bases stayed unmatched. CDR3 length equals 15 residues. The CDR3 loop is CASTPGQATNYGYTF. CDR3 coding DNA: TGTGCCAGCACCCCGGGACAGGCAACTAACTATGGCTACACCTTC.

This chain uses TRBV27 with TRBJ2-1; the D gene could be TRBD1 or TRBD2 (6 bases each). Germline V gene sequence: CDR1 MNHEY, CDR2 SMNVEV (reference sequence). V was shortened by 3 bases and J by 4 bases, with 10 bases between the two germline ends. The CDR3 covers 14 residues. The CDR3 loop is CASSLGGLYNEQFF. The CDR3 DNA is TGTGCCAGCAGTTTGGGGGGCCTATACAATGAGCAGTTCTTC.

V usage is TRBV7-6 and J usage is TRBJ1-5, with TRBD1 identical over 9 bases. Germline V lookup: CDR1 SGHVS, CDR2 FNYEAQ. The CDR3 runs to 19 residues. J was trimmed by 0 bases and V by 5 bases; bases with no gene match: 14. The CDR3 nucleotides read TGTGCCAGCAGCCTGAGCTTAGGATGGACAGGGGATAGCAATCAGCCCCAGCATTTT. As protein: CASSLSLGWTGDSNQPQHF.

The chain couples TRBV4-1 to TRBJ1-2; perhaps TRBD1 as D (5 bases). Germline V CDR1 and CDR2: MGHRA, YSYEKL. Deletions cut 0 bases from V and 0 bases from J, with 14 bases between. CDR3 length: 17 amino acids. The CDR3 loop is CASSQEWDAGSNYGYTF. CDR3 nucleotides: TGCGCCAGCAGCCAAGAGTGGGACGCCGGATCTAACTATGGCTACACCTTC.

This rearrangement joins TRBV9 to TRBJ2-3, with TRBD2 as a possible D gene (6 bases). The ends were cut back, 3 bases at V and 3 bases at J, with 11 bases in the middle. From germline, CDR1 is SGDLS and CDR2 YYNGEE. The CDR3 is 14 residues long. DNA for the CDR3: TGTGCCAGCAGCGACCCACGGGGGACAGATACGCAGTATTTT. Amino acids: CASSDPRGTDTQYF.

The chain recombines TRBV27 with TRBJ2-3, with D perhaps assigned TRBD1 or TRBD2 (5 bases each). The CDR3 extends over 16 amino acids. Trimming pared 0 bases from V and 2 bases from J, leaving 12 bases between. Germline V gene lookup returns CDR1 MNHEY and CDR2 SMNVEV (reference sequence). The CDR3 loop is CASSLSMGEYTDTQYF. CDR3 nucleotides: TGTGCCAGCAGTTTATCGATGGGGGAATACACAGATACGCAGTATTTT.

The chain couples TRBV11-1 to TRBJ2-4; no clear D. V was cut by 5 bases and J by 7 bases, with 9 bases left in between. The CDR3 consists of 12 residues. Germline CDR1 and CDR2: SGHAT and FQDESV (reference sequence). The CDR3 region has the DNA TGTGCCAGCAGCCCGACCGGGAACATTCAGTACTTC. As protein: CASSPTGNIQYF.

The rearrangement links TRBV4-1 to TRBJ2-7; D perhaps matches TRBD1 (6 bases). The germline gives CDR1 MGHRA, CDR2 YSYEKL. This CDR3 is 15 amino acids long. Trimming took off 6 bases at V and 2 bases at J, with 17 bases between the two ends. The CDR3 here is CASRVQVGGTYEQYF. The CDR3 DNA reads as TGCGCCAGCAGGGTACAGGTAGGGGGAACCTACGAGCAGTACTTC.

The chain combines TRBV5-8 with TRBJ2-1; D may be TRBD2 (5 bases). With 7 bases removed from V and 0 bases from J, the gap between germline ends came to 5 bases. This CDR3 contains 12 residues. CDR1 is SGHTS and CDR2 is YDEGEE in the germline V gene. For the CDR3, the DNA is TGTGCCAGCGGGAGCTCCTACAATGAGCAGTTCTTC. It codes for CASGSSYNEQFF.

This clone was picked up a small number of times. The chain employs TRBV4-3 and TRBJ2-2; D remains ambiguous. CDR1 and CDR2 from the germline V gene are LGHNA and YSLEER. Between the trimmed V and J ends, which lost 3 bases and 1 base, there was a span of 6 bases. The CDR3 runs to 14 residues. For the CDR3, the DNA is TGCGCCAGCAGCCATGGGGAGAACACCGGGGAGCTGTTTTTT. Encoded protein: CASSHGENTGELFF.

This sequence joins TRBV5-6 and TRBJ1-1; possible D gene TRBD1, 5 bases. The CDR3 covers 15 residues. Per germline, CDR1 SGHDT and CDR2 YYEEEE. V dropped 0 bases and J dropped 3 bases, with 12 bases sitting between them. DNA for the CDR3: TGTGCCAGCAGCTTGGCCGGAGAAGGGGACACTGAAGCTTTCTTT. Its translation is CASSLAGEGDTEAFF.

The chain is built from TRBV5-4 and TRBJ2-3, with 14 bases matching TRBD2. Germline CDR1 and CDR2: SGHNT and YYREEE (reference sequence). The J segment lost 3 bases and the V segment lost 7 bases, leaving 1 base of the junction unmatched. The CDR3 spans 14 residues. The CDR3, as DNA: TGTGCCAGCGGGACTAGCGGGGGAACAGATACGCAGTATTTT. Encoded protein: CASGTSGGTDTQYF.

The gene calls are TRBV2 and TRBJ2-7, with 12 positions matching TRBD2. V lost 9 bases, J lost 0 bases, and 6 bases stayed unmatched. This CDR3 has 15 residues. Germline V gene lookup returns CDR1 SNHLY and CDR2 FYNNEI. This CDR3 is CASILTSGGSYEQYF. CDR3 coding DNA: TGTGCCAGTATATTGACTAGCGGGGGCTCCTACGAGCAGTACTTC.

CDR3 sequence (DNA): TGTGCCAGCAGCTTGGTTGTGGGGCAACCAGATACGCAGTATTTT. Protein: CASSLVVGQPDTQYF. This chain links TRBV5-5 with TRBJ2-3, with a tentative D call TRBD1 (5 bases). The CDR3 runs 15 residues. Trimming left V 0 bases short and J 4 bases short, with 12 bases between. In germline, CDR1 is SGHKS, CDR2 YYEKEE (reference sequence).